Listed below are T cell receptor beta chains from one sample, sequenced in a study of T cells in tuberculosis. Sequenced by immunoSEQ multiplex PCR; TCRdb stores in-frame clones only, minus some. The table records roughly 60,000 clones, approximately 80% of them present only once. The sample consisted of CD1b-GMM tetramer-negative cells sorted from PBMCs. The source of these receptors is an adult woman with latent tuberculosis. Each CDR3 is given with its conserved first and last residue. D genes are given only for firm matches. Clone size is stated in some rows and not others, as once, few, many or a class when expanded.

V gene	D gene	J gene	clone size	CDR3 protein	CDR3 DNA
TRBV18	NA	TRBJ1-1	NA	CASSPSKQGNTEAFF	TGTGCCAGCTCACCATCCAAACAGGGCAACACTGAAGCTTTCTTT
TRBV5-1	NA	TRBJ2-6	NA	CASREGLSGANVLTF	TGCGCCAGCAGGGAGGGACTCTCTGGGGCCAACGTCCTGACTTTC
TRBV6-5	NA	TRBJ2-2	NA	CASKATNTGELFF	TGTGCCAGCAAAGCGACGAACACCGGGGAGCTGTTTTTT
TRBV7-6	NA	TRBJ2-6	NA	CASSHDYQRAGANVLTF	TGTGCCAGCAGCCATGATTACCAGCGGGCGGGGGCCAACGTCCTGACTTTC
TRBV7-6	NA	TRBJ2-3	NA	CASSSTDSTDTQYF	TGTGCCAGCAGCTCGACGGACTCCACAGATACGCAGTATTTT
TRBV19	NA	TRBJ2-1	NA	CASSIRGSPAEQFF	TGTGCCAGTAGTATCAGGGGCTCTCCCGCGGAGCAGTTCTTC
TRBV5-5	NA	TRBJ1-5	NA	CASSFGGANQPQHF	TGTGCCAGCAGCTTCGGGGGGGCCAATCAGCCCCAGCATTTT
TRBV9	NA	TRBJ2-1	NA	CASSVAIGEDEQFF	TGTGCCAGCAGCGTAGCCATAGGAGAGGATGAGCAGTTCTTC
TRBV6-1	NA	TRBJ2-7	NA	CASRQAHEQYF	TGTGCCAGCAGACAGGCCCACGAGCAGTACTTC
TRBV7-7	NA	TRBJ1-3	once	CASSLRPGNTIYF	TGTGCCAGCAGCTTACGTCCGGGAAACACCATATATTTT
TRBV6-1	TRBD1	TRBJ1-1	NA	CASTDRATEAFF	TGTGCCAGCACGGACAGGGCTACTGAAGCTTTCTTT